Listed below are T cell receptor beta chains from one sample, sequenced in a study of cytotoxic CD8 clonotypes in ibrutinib-treated CLL. Produced via immunoSEQ multiplex PCR; TCRdb's table is partial and in-frame only. The repertoire consists of about 160,000 clones, with about 80% occurring once and the leading ten covering about 5%. The sequenced sample was PBMCs, obtained after 24 months of ibrutinib treatment. The receptors derive from a human donor with chronic lymphocytic leukemia. Each CDR3 is given with its conserved first and last residue. D genes are given only for firm matches. Size tells how often a clone was seen (once, few, many) or the class of an expanded clone, and some rows leave it out.

v_gene,j_gene,d_gene,abundance,CDR3nt,CDR3aa
TRBV7-9,TRBJ2-2,TRBD1,-,TGTGCCAGCAGCAGTGGACAGGGGAATACCGGGGAGCTGTTTTTT,CASSSGQGNTGELFF
TRBV9,TRBJ2-7,TRBD2,-,TGTGCCAGCAGCGTAGCACCAGCGGGAGTCTACGAGCAGTACTTC,CASSVAPAGVYEQYF
TRBV7-3,TRBJ2-2,-,-,TGTGCCAGCAGCTTAAGCAATTTGGGCACCGGGGAGCTGTTTTTT,CASSLSNLGTGELFF
TRBV30,TRBJ2-1,-,once,TGTGCCTGGAGTGTACGGTTTCGGGATAGGGACGCATCCTACAATGAGCAGTTCTTC,CAWSVRFRDRDASYNEQFF
TRBV28,TRBJ2-1,TRBD2,-,TGTGCCAGCAGTCACGAGCGGGATGTTGGTAATGAGCAGTTCTTC,CASSHERDVGNEQFF
TRBV19,TRBJ1-1,-,-,TGTGCCAGTAGTATATTCCTGGCGGGGGGCAACACTGAAGCTTTCTTT,CASSIFLAGGNTEAFF
TRBV7-9,TRBJ2-1,TRBD1,-,TGTGCCAGCAGCCTCAGACAGGGCGCGTATGTGTTTCCTGAGCAGTTCTTC,CASSLRQGAYVFPEQFF
TRBV6-1,TRBJ1-5,-,-,TGTGCCAGCACGGGGGACCCGGCACGGGGGGCCCAGCATTTT,CASTGDPARGAQHF
TRBV7-8,TRBJ2-5,TRBD1,-,TGTGCCAGCAGCAGGGACAGGGGACAAGAGACCCAGTACTTC,CASSRDRGQETQYF
TRBV28,TRBJ2-4,TRBD1,-,TGTGCCAGCAGTTTCCTGGACAGGGGGGAAAACATTCAGTACTTC,CASSFLDRGENIQYF
TRBV7-2,TRBJ2-3,-,-,TGTGCCAGCAGCGAACGTCGGGGCCGAGATACGCAGTATTTT,CASSERRGRDTQYF
TRBV2,TRBJ1-1,TRBD1,-,TGTGCCAGCAGCGACAGGGAATACACTGAAGCTTTCTTT,CASSDREYTEAFF
TRBV7-2,TRBJ1-2,-,-,TGTGCCAGCAGCTTAGAAGTAAAGGGTGGCGGCTACACCTTC,CASSLEVKGGGYTF
TRBV7-9,TRBJ2-7,TRBD2,-,TGTGCCAGCAGCTTAGGGTGGGCGGGAGAAGTCTCCTACGAGCAGTACTTC,CASSLGWAGEVSYEQYF
TRBV30,TRBJ1-4,TRBD1,-,TGTGCCTGGAGTACCGGGACAGTGGGTGAAAAACTGTTTTTT,CAWSTGTVGEKLFF
TRBV19,TRBJ2-1,TRBD1,-,TGTGCCAGTAGTATAGGCGGACAGGGGGCTGGCAATGAGCAGTTCTTC,CASSIGGQGAGNEQFF
TRBV10-3,TRBJ2-1,TRBD1,-,TGTGCCACCAACCCCACCGGGGACAGGGGAAATGAGCAGTTCTTC,CATNPTGDRGNEQFF
TRBV4-3,TRBJ1-1,-,-,TGCGCCAGCAGCCAGTACAGGGTGGGATTTACCACTGAAGCTTTCTTT,CASSQYRVGFTTEAFF
TRBV5-1,TRBJ1-3,-,-,TGCGCCAGCAGCTTGGACAGGATAAACTCTGGAAACACCATATATTTT,CASSLDRINSGNTIYF
TRBV29-1,TRBJ2-7,-,-,TGCAGCGTTGAAGCAGGGGACCGAATAAGGTACGAGCAGTACTTC,CSVEAGDRIRYEQYF
TRBV9,TRBJ2-7,-,many,TGTGCCAGCTTTTCCCTCTACGAGCAGTACTTC,CASFSLYEQYF
TRBV30,TRBJ1-2,-,few,TGTGCCTGGCAGCGCGACTATGGCTACACCTTC,CAWQRDYGYTF
TRBV14,TRBJ1-1,-,-,TGTGCCAGCAGGGCAAACTGGGGGGAAGCTTTCTTT,CASRANWGEAFF
TRBV7-9,TRBJ1-1,-,-,TGTGCCAGCAGCCGTGAAGGGACGTGGGCTGAAGCTTTCTTT,CASSREGTWAEAFF
TRBV11-3,TRBJ2-7,-,-,TGTGCCAGCAGCTTAGCCAGGACCCCCTACGAGCAGTACTTC,CASSLARTPYEQYF
TRBV5-1,TRBJ2-1,TRBD1,-,TGCGCCAGCAGCTTGTTGACAGGGACGGGTAATGAGCAGTTCTTC,CASSLLTGTGNEQFF
TRBV28,TRBJ2-7,TRBD2,-,TGTGCCAGCAATCAAGCGGGAGGGACCTACGAGCAGTACTTC,CASNQAGGTYEQYF